The 5 T cell receptor beta chains in this list originate from one sample, sequenced in a study of OX40 agonist ivuxolimab in advanced cancers. Generated by immunoSEQ multiplex PCR, the TCRdb table keeps only in-frame clones and is missing some. The sample includes tens of thousands of clones, approximately 84% of them seen just once. This specimen consisted of CD4+ or CD8+ T cells sorted from blood, obtained in a trial of the OX40 agonist ivuxolimab. Source of these receptors: an adult with an advanced solid tumor such as melanoma, head and neck, liver or kidney cancer.

This clone was seen just once. The V call is TRBV19, the J call TRBJ2-3; no clear D. CDR3 size: 15 residues. The V and J ends lost 3 bases and 1 base respectively, with 11 bases between them. Per germline, CDR1 LNHDA and CDR2 SQIVND (reference sequence). The CDR3 loop reads CASSINGQGTDTQYF. CDR3 DNA sequence: TGTGCCAGTAGTATCAATGGCCAGGGCACAGATACGCAGTATTTT.

J is TRBJ2-7 and V is TRBV30; no definite D call. The CDR3 loop spans 13 amino acids. The germline V gene encodes CDR1 GTSNPN and CDR2 SVGIG (reference sequence). V was trimmed by 0 bases and J by 0 bases, leaving 6 bases between them. The DNA of the CDR3 is TGTGCCTGGAGTGTCTCCGCCTCCTACGAGCAGTACTTC. Translating it yields CAWSVSASYEQYF. Full variable domain (rest looked up from reference TRBV30 and TRBJ2-7): SQTIHQWPATLVQPVGSPLSLECTVEGTSNPNLYWYRQAAGRGLQLLFYSVGIGQISSEVPQNLSASRPQDRQFILSSKKLLLSDSGFYLCAWSVSASYEQYFGPGTRLTVT.

The chain is built from TRBV7-9 and TRBJ2-2; 8 bases align to TRBD1. Trimming removed 0 bases from V and 7 bases from J; junction bases left unmatched: 7. CDR3 size: 16 residues. Germline lookup yields CDR1 SEHNR and CDR2 FQNEAQ (reference sequence). CDR3 in DNA: TGTGCCAGCAGCTTAGCAGGACAGGGTGCGATCGGGGAGCTGTTTTTT. This sequence encodes CASSLAGQGAIGELFF.

J is TRBJ2-1 and V is TRBV9; 13 bases are shared with TRBD2. With 3 bases clipped from V and 4 bases from J, the junction kept 7 bases outside the gene matches. The CDR3 runs to 17 residues. CDR1 and CDR2 (germline): SGDLS, YYNGEE. CDR3 amino acids: CASSARLAGGFYNEQFF. DNA for the CDR3: TGTGCCAGCAGCGCCCGACTAGCGGGGGGTTTTTACAATGAGCAGTTCTTC.

Written as DNA, the CDR3 is TGTGCCAGCAGCTCCACGATCGAGCAGTACTTC. This codes for CASSSTIEQYF. The chain is built from TRBV6-1 and TRBJ2-7; D unresolved. V was cut by 6 bases and J by 6 bases, with 9 bases left in between. The CDR3 is 11 amino acids. Germline CDR1 is MNHNS and CDR2 is SASEGT.